This T cell receptor beta chain was recovered during a study of PD-1 blockade in classical Hodgkin lymphoma. The CDR3 covers 12 residues. The germline gives CDR1 MNHEY, CDR2 SVGAGI. The germline V and J ends were trimmed by 5 bases and 0 bases, with 4 bases remaining between them. The study, taken as a whole, reports: Before treatment, complete responders showed about the same diversity as newly diagnosed patients.

Notes on this clone: Its matching antigen is unknown.

TCRdb keeps only in-frame clones here, not all; method: immunoSEQ multiplex PCR. This sample has roughly 60,000 clones, with 85% to 95% found just once. The sample's time point: cycle 4 day 1 (C4D1), after five to seven weeks of nivolumab. The patients all showed relapse after autologous stem cell transplantation, while their brentuximab vedotin exposure varied. The source material was peripheral blood mononuclear cells (PBMCs), sampled before the fourth cycle of nivolumab. The TCR originated in a human donor with classical Hodgkin lymphoma. The chain carries TRBV6-5 and TRBJ1-1; D gene unclear. This chain's CDR3 is CASSGVNTEAFF. CDR3 nucleotides: TGTGCCAGCAGTGGCGTGAACACTGAAGCTTTCTTT.